This T cell receptor beta chain came from a study of blood T cells in healthy people across ages. In this sample, this clonotype turned up a few times. The second PCR ran about 6 to 12 cycles with a sample-barcoded 5' primer and J-beta primers. Each sample yielded at least 3 million CDR3-containing paired-end reads. TCRdb used MiXCR to reprocess the 5' RACE reads, holding one entry per CDR3 protein. This sample has hundreds of thousands of distinct CDR3 sequences, with 32% found just once. This receptor was obtained from a woman of 80 years or more in good health. The sequencing input was blood.

For the CDR3, the DNA is TGTGCCAGCAGTGACCCCAATGAAAAACTGTTTTTT. It specifies CASSDPNEKLFF. The chain carries TRBV6-1 and TRBJ1-4; D not resolved. The CDR3 extends over 12 amino acids. Per germline, CDR1 MNHNS and CDR2 SASEGT. Trimming removed 3 bases at V and 5 bases at J, with 4 bases between.